These 7 T cell receptor beta chains came from one sample sequenced in a study of regulatory T cells in long-lasting Graves disease. Regarding time point: newly diagnosed GD, antithyroid drugs for less than 3 months. Extracted PBMC RNA gave rise to the TCR library. The authors built TCR beta libraries using iRepertoire HTBI primers and Arm-PCR of CDR3 regions. TCRdb itself ran the multiplex PCR reads through MiXCR, one entry per CDR3 protein. The top ten hold 25% of the sample, which has fewer than 550,000 distinct CDR3 sequences, around 16% seen once. Another study also made use of these data, one on T cells in Graves' hyperthyroidism and ophthalmopathy.

The starting material was peripheral blood mononuclear cells (PBMCs), obtained at new diagnosis, from a patient treated with antithyroid drugs. These receptors were taken from a woman aged 40-65 years with Graves disease.

This clonotype has at least ten counts. The rearrangement uses TRBV5-6 and TRBJ1-1, with D uncertain. This CDR3 has 15 residues. V was shortened by 10 bases and J by 1 base, with 20 bases between the two germline ends. From germline, CDR1 is SGHDT and CDR2 YYEEEE. CDR3 amino acids: CAARLQWAANTEAFF. CDR3 nucleotides: TGTGCCGCCAGACTACAGTGGGCGGCGAACACTGAAGCTTTCTTT.

The genes are TRBV20-1 and TRBJ2-5; TRBD2 aligns across 9 bases. Germline V lookup: CDR1 DFQATT, CDR2 SNEGSKA (reference sequence). Trimming at V came to 3 bases and at J to 4 bases, leaving 3 bases not matched to a gene. This CDR3 spans 13 amino acids. The CDR3 sequence: CSARLAGTETQYF. In DNA form, the CDR3 reads TGCAGTGCTAGGCTAGCGGGGACAGAGACCCAGTACTTC.

V and J are TRBV28 and TRBJ1-5; 7 bases line up with TRBD1. Germline CDR1 MDHEN, CDR2 SYDVKM. V shed 3 bases and J 2 bases; nucleotides not matched to a gene: 7. The length of the CDR3 is 16 residues. This CDR3 reads CASSFLTGMGNQPQHF. The CDR3, as DNA: TGTGCCAGCAGTTTCCTGACAGGGATGGGCAATCAGCCCCAGCATTTT.

In this sample, this clonotype turned up many times. The chain uses TRBV20-1 and TRBJ1-1; D is unresolved. This CDR3 region has 13 residues. CDR1 is DFQATT, CDR2 SNEGSKA, per germline (reference sequence). V dropped 4 bases and J dropped 1 base, with 10 bases sitting between them. This CDR3 reads CSAMDSRNTEAFF. In DNA form, the CDR3 reads TGCAGTGCTATGGATAGTCGGAACACTGAAGCTTTCTTT.

This clonotype was recorded at least ten times. V is TRBV28 and J is TRBJ1-6; weak D call: TRBD1 (5 bases). This CDR3 has 16 residues. Germline CDR1 is MDHEN and CDR2 is SYDVKM. V dropped 5 bases and J dropped 5 bases, with 16 bases sitting between them. Here the CDR3 reads CASSRTRVWNNSPLHF. In DNA, the CDR3 is TGTGCCAGCAGTCGGACACGAGTTTGGAATAATTCACCCCTCCACTTT.

This clonotype was observed many times. The rearrangement joins TRBV2 to TRBJ1-5; TRBD1 agrees at 7 bases. The ends lost 4 bases at V and 2 bases at J; junction bases unmatched: 5. CDR1 is SNHLY, CDR2 FYNNEI, per germline. The CDR3 runs to 15 residues. The CDR3 reads CASSGVTGGNQPQHF. In nucleotides, the CDR3 is TGTGCCAGCAGTGGGGTCACAGGGGGCAATCAGCCCCAGCATTTT.

The rearrangement links TRBV27 to TRBJ2-1; tentative D call: TRBD2 (7 bases). The germline V and J ends were trimmed by 5 bases and 4 bases, with 21 bases remaining between them. The CDR3 is 17 residues long. Germline V CDR1 and CDR2: MNHEY, SMNVEV (reference sequence). The CDR3 sequence is CASSPRGGGPKYNEQFF. CDR3 DNA: TGTGCCAGCAGTCCAAGGGGCGGGGGCCCGAAGTACAATGAGCAGTTCTTC.